Listed below are T cell receptor beta chains from one sample, sequenced in a study of T cells in Graves' hyperthyroidism and ophthalmopathy. TCRdb analysed the multiplex PCR reads with MiXCR anew, one entry per CDR3 protein. Of over 700,000 distinct CDR3 sequences detected, 35% appear once; the ten largest clones hold less than 40%. Sequences were obtained from blood. Receptor source: a woman aged 40 to 49 with Graves' hyperthyroidism. CDR3s include the opening cysteine and the closing phenylalanine or tryptophan. A D gene is named only where the DNA matches it firmly. Expanded clones are given a class, and other clones once, few, many or no size at all.

D gene	V gene	clone size	J gene	CDR3 DNA	CDR3 protein
TRBD1	TRBV7-9	NA	TRBJ1-2	TGTGCCAGCAGTGGACAGGGGTGGGGAAACACCTTC	CASSGQGWGNTF
NA	TRBV20-1	many	TRBJ1-1	TGCAGTGCATTAGGACAGAAGAACACTGAAGCTTTCTTT	CSALGQKNTEAFF
NA	TRBV6-1	NA	TRBJ2-7	TGTGCCACCAAGGTATTCTACGAGCAGTACTTC	CATKVFYEQYF
TRBD2	TRBV2	NA	TRBJ2-5	TGTGCCAGCAAATTTCGACTAGCGGAAGAGACCCAGTACTTC	CASKFRLAEETQYF
NA	TRBV20-1	once	TRBJ1-4	TGCAGTGCTAGTAGGGAAAAACTGTTTTTT	CSASREKLFF
NA	TRBV10-3	many	TRBJ2-7	TGTGCCATCAGTGGCTCGTCCGACAGCCGTTACGAGCAGTACTTC	CAISGSSDSRYEQYF
TRBD1	TRBV19	NA	TRBJ1-1	TGTGCCAGTAGTTTTCGACAGGGGGCGTCGCATTGGAACACTGAAGCTTTCTTT	CASSFRQGASHWNTEAFF
NA	TRBV7-2	NA	TRBJ2-5	TGTGCCAGCAGCGGGGGGTCTAGGACCCAGTACTTC	CASSGGSRTQYF
NA	TRBV19	NA	TRBJ2-2	TGTGCCGGTAGACTGGCCCCGAACACCGGGGAGCTGTTTTTT	CAGRLAPNTGELFF
NA	TRBV6-6	many	TRBJ2-5	TGTGCCAGCCGAGGGAGCGAGGAGACCCAGTACTTC	CASRGSEETQYF
NA	TRBV7-8	many	TRBJ1-2	TGTGCCAGCAGCTTATCGGGCATGGGAGGCGGCTACACCTTC	CASSLSGMGGGYTF
TRBD2	TRBV10-2	NA	TRBJ2-7	TGCGCCAGCAGCGTCGGGACTAGCCTCTACGAGCAGTACTTC	CASSVGTSLYEQYF
NA	TRBV27	few	TRBJ2-7	TGTGCCAGCAGTCCTCCCGTCCGTATCTACGAGCAGTACTTC	CASSPPVRIYEQYF
TRBD2	TRBV15	many	TRBJ2-5	TGTGCCACCAGCGAAGGGACTAGCGGGAGCCGAGAGACCCAGTACTTC	CATSEGTSGSRETQYF
NA	TRBV12-3/TRBV12-4	few	TRBJ1-5	TGTGCCAGCAGTTCACGGGGTGACAGCCAGCCCCAGCATTTT	CASSSRGDSQPQHF
NA	TRBV6-4	many	TRBJ1-6	TGTGCCAGCAGTGACCAGGGGAGTGGTTCACCCCTCCACTTT	CASSDQGSGSPLHF
NA	TRBV4-1	NA	TRBJ1-2	TGCGCCAGCAGCCAAGAGGTGGGGGCGGGCGGCTACACCTTC	CASSQEVGAGGYTF
TRBD1	TRBV9	few	TRBJ1-2	TGTGCCAGCAGCGTAGCTCCCCGGACAGGACAAATACGGTTAAGCTATGGCTACCCCTTC	CASSVAPRTGQIRLSYGYPF
NA	TRBV4-3	many	TRBJ1-6	TGCGCCAGCAGCCAAGAGGCAGAGCCTACTTCACCCCTCCACTTT	CASSQEAEPTSPLHF
TRBD1	TRBV6-6	few	TRBJ1-2	TGTGCCAGCAGTTACGTTCAGGGGGAAGACTATGGCTACACCTTC	CASSYVQGEDYGYTF
TRBD1	TRBV4-1	NA	TRBJ1-2	TGCGCCAGCAGCCAAGATTGGGACAGGACAAACTATGGCTACACCTTC	CASSQDWDRTNYGYTF